Listed here is a single T cell receptor beta chain. Its antigen remains unidentified. Repertoires were generated with immunoSEQ multiplex PCR, while TCRdb's copy carries only in-frame clones and drops some. The table has more than 85,000 clones, around nine tenths seen once. This sample is drawn from a study of T cell responses to AZD1222 COVID-19 vaccine. Study overall: Second doses were pooled across both intervals (about 4 or about 12 weeks). Regarding the study as a whole: With dominance at 160-218 and 743-854, vaccine-associated CD4 TCRs spanned spike. A rise in Spike-specific TCR breadth and depth followed two AZD1222 doses. Baseline testing showed seropositivity in only six AZD1222 recipients.

Germline V gene data show CDR1 as MNHEY and CDR2 as SMNVEV (reference sequence). Trimming left V 8 bases short and J 3 bases short, with 10 bases between. CDR3 length: 12 residues. The rearrangement links TRBV27 to TRBJ1-2; D perhaps matches TRBD1 (5 bases). The sample was peripheral blood, taken on day 0 of AZD1222 vaccination. The sequence was collected from an adult in good health. The CDR3 nucleotides read TGTGCCAGCTTTGGGGCCGACTATGGCTACACCTTC. It is translated as CASFGADYGYTF.